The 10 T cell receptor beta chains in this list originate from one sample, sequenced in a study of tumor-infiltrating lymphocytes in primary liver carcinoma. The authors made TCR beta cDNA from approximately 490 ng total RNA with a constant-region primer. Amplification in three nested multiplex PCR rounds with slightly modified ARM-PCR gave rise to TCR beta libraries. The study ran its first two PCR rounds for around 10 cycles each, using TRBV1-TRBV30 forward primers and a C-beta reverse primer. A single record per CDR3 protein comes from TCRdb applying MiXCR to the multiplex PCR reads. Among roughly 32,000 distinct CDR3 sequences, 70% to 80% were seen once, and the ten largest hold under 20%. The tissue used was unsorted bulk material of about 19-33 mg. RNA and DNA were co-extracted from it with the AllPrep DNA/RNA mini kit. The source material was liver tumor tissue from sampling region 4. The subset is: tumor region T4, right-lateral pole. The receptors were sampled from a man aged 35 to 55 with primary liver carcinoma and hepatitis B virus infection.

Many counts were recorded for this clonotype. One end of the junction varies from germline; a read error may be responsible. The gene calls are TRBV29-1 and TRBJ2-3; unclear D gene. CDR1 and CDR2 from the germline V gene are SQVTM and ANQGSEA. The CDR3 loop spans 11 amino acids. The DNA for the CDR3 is TGCAGCGTTGTCGGGCCCGCAACGCAGTATTTC. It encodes CSVVGPATQYF.

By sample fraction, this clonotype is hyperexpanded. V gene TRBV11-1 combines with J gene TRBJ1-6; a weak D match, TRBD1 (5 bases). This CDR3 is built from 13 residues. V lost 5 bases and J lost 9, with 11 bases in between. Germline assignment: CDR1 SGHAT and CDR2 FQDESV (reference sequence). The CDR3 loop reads CASSRTLVSPLHF. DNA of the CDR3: TGTGCCAGCAGCCGGACACTGGTTTCACCCCTCCACTTT.

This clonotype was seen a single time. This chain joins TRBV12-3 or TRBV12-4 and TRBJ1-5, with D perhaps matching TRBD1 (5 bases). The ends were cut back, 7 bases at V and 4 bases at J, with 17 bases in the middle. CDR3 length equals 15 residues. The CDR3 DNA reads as TGTGCCAGCACGCAGGGCACTGTAATAAATCAGCCCCAGCATTTT. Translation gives CASTQGTVINQPQHF.

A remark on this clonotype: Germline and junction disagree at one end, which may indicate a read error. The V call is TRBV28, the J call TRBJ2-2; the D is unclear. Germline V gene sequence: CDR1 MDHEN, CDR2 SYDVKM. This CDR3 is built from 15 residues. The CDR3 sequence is CASIPLQMNTGQLFF. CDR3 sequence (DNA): TGTGCCAGCATTCCGTTACAGATGAACACCGGGCAGCTGTTTTTT.

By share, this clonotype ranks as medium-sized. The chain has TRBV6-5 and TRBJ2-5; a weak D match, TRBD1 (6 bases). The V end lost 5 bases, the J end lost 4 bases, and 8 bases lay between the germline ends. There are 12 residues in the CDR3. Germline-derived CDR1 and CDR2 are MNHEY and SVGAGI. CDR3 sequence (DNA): TGTGCCAGCAGTAGAGGGGGAGAGACCCAGTACTTC. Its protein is CASSRGGETQYF.

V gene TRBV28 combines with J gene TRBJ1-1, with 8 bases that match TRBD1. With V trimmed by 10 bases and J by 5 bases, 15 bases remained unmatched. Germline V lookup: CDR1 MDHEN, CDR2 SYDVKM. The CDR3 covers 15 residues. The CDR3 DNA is TGTGCCAACATCCCTGCCCAGGGGGCCGAGACTGAAGCTTTCTTT. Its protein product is CANIPAQGAETEAFF.

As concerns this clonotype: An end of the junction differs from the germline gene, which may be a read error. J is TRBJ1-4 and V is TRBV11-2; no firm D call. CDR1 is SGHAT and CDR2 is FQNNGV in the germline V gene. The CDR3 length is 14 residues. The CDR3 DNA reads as TGTGCCAGCAGCTTTAGGGCGGTGAGTGAACAACTATTTTTT. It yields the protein CASSFRAVSEQLFF.

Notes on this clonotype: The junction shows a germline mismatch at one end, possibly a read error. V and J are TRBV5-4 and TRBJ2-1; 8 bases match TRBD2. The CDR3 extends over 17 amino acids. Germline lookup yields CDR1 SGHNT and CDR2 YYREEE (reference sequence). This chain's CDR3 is CASSLATSVRLYNEQLF. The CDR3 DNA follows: TGCGCCAGCAGCCTCGCGACTAGCGTGAGGCTCTACAATGAGCAGCTCTTC.

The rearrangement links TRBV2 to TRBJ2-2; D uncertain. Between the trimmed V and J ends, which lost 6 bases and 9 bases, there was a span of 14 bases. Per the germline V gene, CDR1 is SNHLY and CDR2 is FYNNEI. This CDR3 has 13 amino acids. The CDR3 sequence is CASRSPNARELFF. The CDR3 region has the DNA TGTGCCAGCAGGAGTCCCAACGCCCGGGAGCTGTTTTTT.

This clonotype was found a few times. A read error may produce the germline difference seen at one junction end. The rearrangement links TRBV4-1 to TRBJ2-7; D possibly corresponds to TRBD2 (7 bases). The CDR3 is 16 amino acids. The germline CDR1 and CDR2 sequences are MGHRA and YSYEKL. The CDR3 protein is CASSQDQASGYYGQYF. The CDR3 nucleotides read TGCGCCAGCAGCCAAGATCAAGCTAGCGGATACTACGGACAGTATTTC.